This T cell receptor beta chain was profiled in a study of shared clonotypes between healthy human individuals. As for the study in general: The donor pool was made up of a couple of women and a few men aged 18 to 49. Overall study findings and caveats: Across subsets, estimated richness was generally greater for naive than for memory populations. Several donors showed sharing of about 4.8% of naive CD4 clonotypes.

The donors were all Caucasian adults (living in Nashville, Tennessee). Concerning this clone itself: What it binds is unknown. Different DNA sequences within this sample yield the same CDR3.

The CDR3 contains 12 residues. The V end lost 0 bases, the J end lost 4 bases, and 4 bases lay between the germline ends. CDR1 is SGDLS, CDR2 YYNGEE, per germline. Some clones are missing from TCRdb's copy, which holds only in-frame ones; the method was immunoSEQ multiplex PCR. The sample holds fewer than 1.4 million clones, around 78% seen once. The receptor was isolated from a young man in good health. Some clones in this sample may be carry-over from other donors' samples. The chain employs TRBV9 and TRBJ1-2; D not certain. The material sequenced was memory CD4+ T cells from PBMCs. Subset denoted: CD45RA-negative fraction. CDR3 region: CASSVGGYGYTF. The CDR3 DNA follows: TGTGCCAGCAGCGTAGGGGGCTATGGCTACACCTTC.